The T cell receptor beta chain under discussion was sequenced for a study of somatic mutations in cytotoxic T cells in rheumatoid arthritis. At the level of the study: Collection of patient blood (approximately 30 ml EDTA) took place right after diagnosis, before any treatment. Certain V beta antibody-stained T-cell populations, V beta1+ cells sequenced for TCRB among them, were flow-sorted to nearly 100% purity. Findings and caveats of the study: Within the rheumatoid arthritis patients, CD8+ clonality went up as age increased (Spearman r ~ 0.47). The same was not true of the healthy controls.

Germline V gene sequence: CDR1 SGHKS, CDR2 YYEKEE (reference sequence). The CDR3 is 15 amino acids. The V and J ends lost 9 bases and 2 bases respectively, with 18 bases between them. Sequencing was performed with immunoSEQ multiplex PCR; in TCRdb, only in-frame clones are kept and a portion is missing. The sample has roughly 13,000 clones; roughly 72% are singletons. This clone appeared once. Its specificity is not known. This TCR derives from an adult with rheumatoid arthritis. V and J are TRBV5-5 and TRBJ1-5; a possible D gene is TRBD1 (6 bases). Sequencing was done on a sample of CD8+ T cells sorted from blood. CDR3 protein: CANTTPQGCNQPQHF. The CDR3 coding sequence is TGTGCCAACACCACACCCCAGGGGTGCAATCAGCCCCAGCATTTT.